Only a few counts were recorded for the clone carrying this TCR beta chain. For the second PCR, which ran for roughly 6 to 11 cycles, a sample-barcoded 5' primer and a J-beta primer mix were used. MiXCR, run by TCRdb on the 5' RACE reads, gives a single entry per CDR3 protein. Of roughly 500,000 distinct CDR3 sequences in the sample, more than 20% are singletons; the top ten hold approximately 10%. The data are from a study of blood T cells in healthy people across ages. The CDR3 loop spans 13 amino acids. Germline values: CDR1 DFQATT, CDR2 SNEGSKA (reference sequence). Trimming removed 8 bases from V and 0 bases from J; junction bases left unmatched: 5. This same sample was also part of a study on T cells of mothers and their children.

This TCR came from a boy aged 5 to 17 in good health. Sequenced sample: blood. This sequence joins TRBV20-1 and TRBJ2-3; TRBD2 matches 7 bases. The CDR3 coding sequence is TGCAGTACAACCGGGGGGAGCACAGATACGCAGTATTTT. Protein sequence: CSTTGGSTDTQYF.